This T cell receptor beta chain was recovered during a study of beta chain features in type 1 diabetes. Overall study results and limits: TCRB CDR3 length was moderately but significantly reduced in all four CD4+ subsets of Type 1 diabetes patients.

This clone was detected a few times. Its cognate antigen is unknown. Sorting with CD45RO/CCR7/CD25/CD127/CD95/CD27 yielded naive, central memory, regulatory and stem-like memory CD4+ cells. All of the sorted populations showed purity greater than 95%. Germline CDR1 is SQVTM and CDR2 is ANQGSEA. The CDR3 is 15 residues long. The V gene end was trimmed by 1 base and the J gene end by 2 bases; junction bases not matched to a gene: 4. Reverse transcribing all isolated RNA meant expressed TCRB transcripts were sequenced. The average output of naive, central memory and regulatory T cell samples was around 3.5 million reads. Only in-frame clones appear in the TCRdb table, and some are missing; sequencing was by immunoSEQ multiplex PCR. The sample consists of under 200,000 clones, around a tenth of them appearing once.

The clonotype originates from a man aged 25 to 45 with type 1 diabetes. This chain uses TRBV29-1 with TRBJ2-3, with 9 nucleotides matching TRBD2. Sequenced material: central memory CD4+ T cells from blood. As DNA, the CDR3 is TGCAGCGTTGAAGGGGCGGGAGGGGACACAGATACGCAGTATTTT. It encodes CSVEGAGGDTDTQYF.